The 15 T cell receptor beta chains below were found in one sample sequenced in a study of cytomegalovirus exposure and HLA in healthy donors. The PCR had 60 Vbeta and 13 Jbeta primers. Only in-frame clones appear in the TCRdb table, and some are missing; sequencing was by immunoSEQ multiplex PCR. The data hold about 76,000 clones, with 65% to 85% observed a single time. The source material was PBMCs. These TCRs come from a man aged 60 to 75 in good health and CMV-seropositive.

The chain has TRBV10-2 and TRBJ2-7, with D possibly being TRBD2 (5 bases). V was pared by 6 bases and J by 6 bases, with 9 bases between. Per germline, CDR1 WSHSY and CDR2 SAAADI. The CDR3 sequence is 11 residues long. Here the CDR3 reads CASSLTSEQYF. The CDR3 DNA sequence: TGCGCCAGCAGCCTTACTAGCGAGCAGTACTTC.

This clone appeared a few times. CDR3: CASSPTSTGRITEAFF. The CDR3 bases are TGCGCCAGCAGCCCGACATCTACAGGGAGAATAACTGAAGCTTTCTTT. The genes are TRBV4-3 and TRBJ1-1, with D perhaps matching TRBD1 (6 bases). Between the trimmed V and J ends, which lost 4 bases and 5 bases, there was a span of 20 bases. Looked up from germline, CDR1 is LGHNA and CDR2 is YSLEER. The CDR3 length is 16 residues.

This chain connects TRBV6-5 to TRBJ1-4; D uncertain. Germline V lookup: CDR1 MNHEY, CDR2 SVGAGI. Trimming removed 2 bases from V and 5 bases from J, with 12 bases in between. The CDR3 runs to 15 residues. Here the CDR3 DNA reads TGTGCCAGCAGTTACACTTGGGAGGTAAATGAAAAACTGTTTTTT. It specifies CASSYTWEVNEKLFF.

The gene calls are TRBV2 and TRBJ2-3, with 12 bases that match TRBD2. Losses at the gene ends were 9 bases for V and 5 bases for J; bases not matched to a gene: 12. The CDR3 length is 16 residues. CDR1 and CDR2 (germline): SNHLY, FYNNEI. CDR3 DNA sequence: TGTGCCAGGAGGAATCCTAGCGGGGGGGCCTTAGATACGCAGTATTTT. It encodes CARRNPSGGALDTQYF.

V usage is TRBV2 and J usage is TRBJ2-1; 13 bases map to TRBD2. The CDR3 sequence is 15 residues long. After removal of 11 bases from V and 6 bases from J, the junction contained 10 bases not matched to a gene. CDR1 and CDR2 (germline): SNHLY, FYNNEI. CDR3 nucleotides: TGTGCCTCTCAAAAGGGGACTAGCGGGGTCAATGAGCAGTTCTTC. Protein product: CASQKGTSGVNEQFF.

The chain has TRBV27 and TRBJ1-5; TRBD1 agrees at 9 bases. Germline V lookup: CDR1 MNHEY, CDR2 SMNVEV (reference sequence). Trimming at V came to 3 bases and at J to 9 bases, leaving 9 bases not matched to a gene. The CDR3 is 15 residues long. CDR3 nucleotide sequence: TGTGCCAGCAGTTTGGGGGGACAGGGTAGTTGGCCCCAGCATTTT. This translates into CASSLGGQGSWPQHF.

V and J are TRBV19 and TRBJ1-2; 10 bases match TRBD1. The junction had 5 bases not matched to a gene; V was cut back by 5 bases and J by 2 bases. Per the germline V gene, CDR1 is LNHDA and CDR2 is SQIVND (reference sequence). CDR3 length: 15 amino acids. The CDR3 DNA reads as TGTGCCAGTAGTCCACGGGACAGGGGCAACTATGGCTACACCTTC. Its protein product is CASSPRDRGNYGYTF. The variable domain in full, with the rest retrieved from reference TRBV19 and TRBJ1-2, is DGGITQSPKYLFRKEGQNVTLSCEQNLNHDAMYWYRQDPGQGLRLIYYSQIVNDFQKGDIAEGYSVSREKKESFPLTVTSAQKNPTAFYLCASSPRDRGNYGYTFGSGTRLTVV.

This clone showed up just once. V and J are TRBV7-3 and TRBJ2-1, with D uncertain. The V end was cut by 5 bases, the J end by 6 bases, with 11 bases between. This CDR3 spans 13 amino acids. Germline assignment: CDR1 SGHTA and CDR2 FQGTGA. The CDR3: CASSPTAPNEQFF. CDR3 in DNA: TGTGCCAGCAGCCCCACAGCTCCCAATGAGCAGTTCTTC.

The V and J genes are TRBV19 and TRBJ2-7, with 11 bases identical to TRBD1. CDR1 LNHDA and CDR2 SQIVND come from the germline V gene (reference sequence). V shed 5 bases, J shed 3 bases, and the junction held 6 bases outside the gene matches. The CDR3 sequence is 15 residues long. The CDR3 is CASSYGQGAHYEQYF. The CDR3 DNA reads as TGTGCCAGTAGTTACGGACAGGGGGCACACTACGAGCAGTACTTC.

A few counts support this clone. The V gene is TRBV9, the J gene TRBJ2-1; 13 positions match TRBD2. The CDR3 loop spans 16 amino acids. Germline V gene lookup returns CDR1 SGDLS and CDR2 YYNGEE. V was pared by 3 bases and J by 6 bases, with 6 bases of the junction left unmatched. The CDR3: CASSGKLAGGLNEQFF. The CDR3 DNA reads TGTGCCAGCAGCGGGAAACTAGCGGGAGGGCTCAATGAGCAGTTCTTC.

This clone was counted a few times. The CDR3 DNA sequence: TGTGCCAGCAGTCGCAGCGGCTCACTCGGGGAAAAACTGTTTTTT. Protein product: CASSRSGSLGEKLFF. V is TRBV6-5 and J is TRBJ1-4, with D uncertain. Trimming pared 5 bases from V and 8 bases from J, leaving 18 bases between. Looked up from germline, CDR1 is MNHEY and CDR2 is SVGAGI. This CDR3 region has 15 residues.

The CDR3: CASSVGDRGYEQYF. CDR3 nucleotide sequence: TGTGCCAGCAGCGTAGGAGACAGGGGGTACGAGCAGTACTTC. V usage is TRBV9 and J usage is TRBJ2-5, with 9 nucleotides matching TRBD1. The closer fit of TRBJ2-7 to the DNA end suggests the J call may be wrong. The germline V gene encodes CDR1 SGDLS and CDR2 YYNGEE. The CDR3 runs to 14 residues.

This clone occurred a few times. This sample includes further DNA sequences coding for the same CDR3. V usage is TRBV5-1 and J usage is TRBJ1-2, with D uncertain. V lost 0 bases and J 4 bases, leaving 13 bases between the germline ends. This CDR3 has 15 residues. The germline V gene encodes CDR1 SGHRS and CDR2 YFSETQ. DNA for the CDR3: TGCGCCAGCAGCTTGGGAGCTTCCCCCGCCTATGGCTACACCTTC. It is translated as CASSLGASPAYGYTF.

This chain connects TRBV5-1 to TRBJ2-1, with a weak D call TRBD2 (5 bases). The CDR3 length is 16 residues. Trimming removed 4 bases at V and 4 bases at J, with 18 bases between. From germline, CDR1 is SGHRS and CDR2 YFSETQ. The DNA for the CDR3 is TGCGCCAGCAGCCCATCCGCAAGCGGAGCATACAATGAGCAGTTCTTC. Its protein is CASSPSASGAYNEQFF.

J is TRBJ2-1 and V is TRBV11-3; maybe TRBD2 (6 bases). The ends were cut back, 4 bases at V and 7 bases at J, with 23 bases in the middle. The CDR3 loop spans 17 amino acids. The V gene's germline CDR1 is SGHNT and CDR2 YENEEA. The CDR3 DNA is TGTGCCAGCAGCTCCCGTCACCCCGGAGGGCCTCGGAATGAGCAGTTCTTC. Residues: CASSSRHPGGPRNEQFF.